A selection of T cell receptor beta chains follows, all from one sample in a study of cytomegalovirus exposure and HLA in healthy donors. Here immunoSEQ multiplex PCR was the method, and the copy in TCRdb shows in-frame clones only, minus some. The sample yields 200,000 to 250,000 clones, about 80% seen once. The sample consisted of PBMCs. These receptor sequences come from a girl aged 10-17 years in good health and CMV-seronegative. CDR3s include the opening cysteine and the closing phenylalanine or tryptophan. Each record gives: CDR3 protein, V gene.

cdr3_aa: CASGPDSGMNTGELFF; v_call: TRBV5-1
cdr3_aa: CASSLGGSTQPQHF; v_call: TRBV7-9
cdr3_aa: CASSELGGLIYEQFF; v_call: TRBV25-1
cdr3_aa: CASSVGNSPNTGELFF; v_call: TRBV9
cdr3_aa: CASSLTGGIYEQYF; v_call: TRBV7-2
cdr3_aa: CASSPQGRGYNEQFF; v_call: TRBV7-9
cdr3_aa: CAWSQTRRPTNEKLFF; v_call: TRBV30
cdr3_aa: CASSGGGDNQPQHF; v_call: TRBV6-1
cdr3_aa: CASSLGQRGAGDEQFF; v_call: TRBV7-9
cdr3_aa: CASSRIAGGVAGELFF; v_call: TRBV19
cdr3_aa: CASSPGQATSGNTIYF; v_call: TRBV18
cdr3_aa: CASSVVGLAGVQETQYF; v_call: TRBV9
cdr3_aa: CAISEGLADYNEQFF; v_call: TRBV10-3
cdr3_aa: CASSFSFGQGYGYTF; v_call: TRBV19
cdr3_aa: CASTPRENTEAFF; v_call: TRBV2
cdr3_aa: CASSPPGQSTDTQYF; v_call: TRBV18
cdr3_aa: CASSTDGDRDEKLFF; v_call: TRBV28
cdr3_aa: CASSLKGTIGDEQFF; v_call: TRBV7-9
cdr3_aa: CASSLTDMNTEAFF; v_call: TRBV5-4
cdr3_aa: CATTSGQGVYGYTF; v_call: TRBV19
cdr3_aa: CASSVLRGNTEAFF; v_call: TRBV9
cdr3_aa: CASSPRTGGSAYEQYF; v_call: TRBV11-1
cdr3_aa: CASSLVRGNTEAFF; v_call: TRBV11-2
cdr3_aa: CASSLGAGDGYTF; v_call: TRBV5-1
cdr3_aa: CASSQGHGGNQPQHF; v_call: TRBV4-3
cdr3_aa: CASSKDRFSYEQYF; v_call: TRBV7-2
cdr3_aa: CASRQGGYEQYF; v_call: TRBV2
cdr3_aa: CSAPGTGGKFDGAFF; v_call: TRBV29-1
cdr3_aa: CASSGGPTSYEQYF; v_call: TRBV10-2
cdr3_aa: CASSVTGGNQPQHF; v_call: TRBV7-2
cdr3_aa: CASSWTGQGGVRRGNQPQHF; v_call: TRBV19
cdr3_aa: CASSIGPGSDYGYTF; v_call: TRBV19
cdr3_aa: CATSRDQGTGEKLFF; v_call: TRBV15
cdr3_aa: CASSFGAYYGYTF; v_call: TRBV7-3
cdr3_aa: CASSHPRVTGHGNTIYF; v_call: TRBV7-9
cdr3_aa: CASSLEGGNQPQHF; v_call: TRBV5-1
cdr3_aa: CASSPSRGGLDEQYF; v_call: TRBV18
cdr3_aa: CASSVGGATNEKLFF; v_call: TRBV9
cdr3_aa: CASHRGYEQYF; v_call: TRBV6-6
cdr3_aa: CASSTVRGSNGYTF; v_call: TRBV5-8